What follows are 11 T cell receptor beta chains derived from one specimen sequenced in a study of blood T cell repertoires in COVID-19. Generated by immunoSEQ multiplex PCR, the TCRdb table keeps only in-frame clones and is missing some. This sample carries 100,000 to 150,000 clones, approximately 89% of them seen once, and the ten largest clones take 3.6%. The material sequenced was peripheral blood. These receptors were taken from a woman in her sixties or seventies with acute or convalescent COVID-19.

This clone was seen a single time. The chain couples TRBV29-1 to TRBJ2-3; perhaps TRBD2 as D (6 bases). This CDR3 is 12 amino acids long. Germline lookup yields CDR1 SQVTM and CDR2 ANQGSEA. The ends were cut back, 3 bases at V and 3 bases at J, with 7 bases in the middle. The CDR3 loop reads CSVEEGTDTQYF. The CDR3 bases are TGCAGCGTTGAGGAGGGTACAGATACGCAGTATTTT.

The V gene is TRBV6-5, the J gene TRBJ1-5; 8 positions agree with TRBD1. Germline CDR1 reads MNHEY; CDR2 reads SVGAGI. This CDR3 is 14 amino acids long. Losses at the gene ends were 5 bases for V and 4 bases for J; bases not matched to a gene: 4. The CDR3 sequence: CASSRNRGNQPQHF. DNA of the CDR3: TGTGCCAGCAGTCGAAACAGGGGGAATCAGCCCCAGCATTTT.

The chain has TRBV29-1 and TRBJ1-1; 8 bases agree with TRBD1. Germline CDR1 reads SQVTM; CDR2 reads ANQGSEA. V dropped 6 bases and J dropped 0; count of bases not matched to a gene: 6. The CDR3 runs 14 residues. The CDR3 loop reads CSVDRTGMNTEAFF. CDR3 nucleotide sequence: TGCAGCGTCGATCGGACAGGGATGAACACTGAAGCTTTCTTT. Looking up the rest from reference TRBV29-1 and TRBJ1-1 gives the full variable domain: SAVISQKPSRDICQRGTSLTIQCQVDSQVTMMFWYRQQPGQSLTLIATANQGSEATYESGFVIDKFPISRPNLTFSTLTVSNMSPEDSSIYLCSVDRTGMNTEAFFGQGTRLTVV.

The chain uses TRBV6-2 or TRBV6-3 and TRBJ1-1, with D possibly matching TRBD1 (5 bases). Trimming shortened V by 2 bases and J by 1 base, and 14 bases separated the two germline ends. Germline-derived CDR1 and CDR2 are MNHEY and SVGEGT. This CDR3 region has 16 residues. CDR3 sequence: CASSYNLDKQNTEAFF. The CDR3 DNA follows: TGTGCCAGCAGTTACAATCTGGACAAACAGAACACTGAAGCTTTCTTT.

The chain combines TRBV4-1 with TRBJ1-3, with a weak D call TRBD1 (5 bases). The V end was cut by 1 base, the J end by 3 bases, with 10 bases between. Germline V gene data show CDR1 as MGHRA and CDR2 as YSYEKL. The CDR3 is made up of 15 amino acids. CDR3 protein: CASSQVSRVGNTIYF. In DNA, the CDR3 is TGCGCCAGCAGCCAAGTTTCCAGGGTTGGAAACACCATATATTTT.

The chain joins TRBV6-5 to TRBJ1-1; TRBD1 matches 11 bases. The V segment lost 2 bases and the J segment 1 base; nucleotides outside the gene matches: 0. The CDR3 spans 15 residues. CDR1 MNHEY and CDR2 SVGAGI come from the germline V gene. The CDR3 sequence is CASSYGQGANTEAFF. The CDR3 DNA sequence: TGTGCCAGCAGTTACGGACAGGGGGCGAACACTGAAGCTTTCTTT.

The chain carries TRBV6-1 and TRBJ1-5; D is ambiguous. The V gene's germline CDR1 is MNHNS and CDR2 SASEGT. The CDR3 loop spans 13 amino acids. Trimming pared 3 bases from V and 9 bases from J, leaving 12 bases between. The DNA of the CDR3 is TGTGCCAGCAGTGAGACTCCTGTAAGGCCCCAGCATTTT. Protein sequence: CASSETPVRPQHF.

This chain links TRBV2 with TRBJ1-2; a weak D match, TRBD1 (5 bases). Germline V gene lookup returns CDR1 SNHLY and CDR2 FYNNEI. The V and J ends lost 4 bases and 0 bases respectively, with 15 bases between them. The CDR3 sequence is 16 residues long. The CDR3 loop reads CASSVARVGANYGYTF. In nucleotides, the CDR3 is TGTGCCAGCAGTGTAGCCAGGGTAGGGGCTAACTATGGCTACACCTTC.

The chain recombines TRBV28 with TRBJ2-7; a weak D match, TRBD1 (6 bases). The CDR3 is 14 residues long. Germline CDR1 is MDHEN and CDR2 is SYDVKM. V lost 6 bases, J lost 4 bases, and 16 bases lay in between. The CDR3, as DNA: TGTGCCAGCAGCCCTACAGGGTTACGATACGAGCAGTACTTC. Its protein is CASSPTGLRYEQYF.

DNA for the CDR3: TGTGCCAGCAGCCAAGATGAGGGCACCGGGGAGCTGTTTTTT. This gives the protein CASSQDEGTGELFF. The chain employs TRBV4-2 and TRBJ2-2; D may be TRBD2 (5 bases). Germline V gene sequence: CDR1 LGHNA, CDR2 YNFKEQ. This CDR3 has 14 residues. V lost 0 bases and J 4 bases, leaving 6 bases between the germline ends.

The rearrangement uses TRBV21-1 and TRBJ1-1; the table's D gene call, TRBD1, was not cross checked with the DNA. TRBV21-1 is designated a pseudogene. The CDR3 spans 14 residues. The CDR3 here is CASSKGRCDTEAFF. Here the CDR3 DNA reads TGTGCCAGCAGCAAAGGCAGATGTGACACTGAAGCTTTCTTT.